The rows below give T cell receptor beta chains drawn from one sample of a study of shared clonotypes between healthy human individuals. Produced via immunoSEQ multiplex PCR; TCRdb's table is partial and in-frame only. The sample lists 800,000 or so clones, 96% occurring once. Sequencing was performed on naive CD8+ T cells sorted from blood. Every receptor here comes from a man aged 30-40 years in good health. CDR3s include the opening cysteine and the closing phenylalanine or tryptophan. D genes are given only for firm matches. The size entry is marked missing in some rows and otherwise reads once, few, many or a size class.

j_gene,abundance,v_gene,d_gene,CDR3aa,CDR3nt
TRBJ2-4,-,TRBV4-3,-,CASSQEGVWNSAKNIQYF,TGCGCCAGCAGCCAAGAAGGGGTTTGGAATTCTGCCAAAAACATTCAGTACTTC
TRBJ1-2,once,TRBV2,-,CASSEGGPYGYTF,TGTGCCAGCAGTGAGGGGGGGCCTTATGGCTACACCTTC
TRBJ2-2,-,TRBV7-9,TRBD1,CASRSRGTGGTGELFF,TGTGCCAGCAGGTCTCGAGGGACAGGGGGCACCGGGGAGCTGTTTTTT
TRBJ1-1,-,TRBV29-1,TRBD1,CSGTGESTEAFF,TGCAGCGGGACAGGGGAGAGCACTGAAGCTTTCTTT
TRBJ1-3,-,TRBV13,TRBD1,CASSKTGDSSGNTIYF,TGTGCCAGCAGCAAGACAGGGGACAGCTCTGGAAACACCATATATTTT
TRBJ2-7,-,TRBV7-8,-,CASSLTLYEQYF,TGTGCCAGCAGCTTAACGCTCTACGAGCAGTACTTC
TRBJ1-4,once,TRBV6-5,-,CASSYSRQFNEKLFF,TGTGCCAGCAGTTACTCGAGGCAATTTAATGAAAAACTGTTTTTT
TRBJ2-7,-,TRBV14,-,CASSQENSPYEQYF,TGTGCCAGCAGCCAAGAAAACTCTCCGTACGAGCAGTACTTC
TRBJ2-7,-,TRBV5-4,-,CASSLDRAYEQYF,TGTGCCAGCAGCTTGGACAGGGCTTACGAGCAGTACTTC
TRBJ2-1,once,TRBV11-2,-,CASSLVVGPNNEQFF,TGTGCCAGCAGCTTAGTCGTAGGGCCGAACAATGAGCAGTTCTTC
TRBJ2-7,-,TRBV7-8,TRBD2,CASSLYSGSSYEQYF,TGTGCCAGCAGCTTATATAGCGGGAGCTCCTACGAGCAGTACTTC
TRBJ2-1,-,TRBV10-2,-,CASTDSYNEQFF,TGCGCCAGCACTGACAGCTACAATGAGCAGTTCTTC
TRBJ1-2,-,TRBV29-1,-,CSVFKHNYGYTF,TGCAGCGTTTTTAAGCATAACTATGGCTACACCTTC
TRBJ2-2,-,TRBV15,TRBD2,CATSWGLAGDTGELFF,TGTGCCACCAGCTGGGGACTAGCGGGAGATACCGGGGAGCTGTTTTTT
TRBJ1-2,once,TRBV5-4,-,CASSLAPDGYTF,TGTGCCAGCAGCTTGGCTCCGGATGGCTACACCTTC
TRBJ2-1,-,TRBV5-1,TRBD2,CASASAGGISSYNEQFF,TGCGCCAGCGCCTCAGCGGGAGGGATTAGCTCCTACAATGAGCAGTTCTTC
TRBJ2-2,-,TRBV7-2,TRBD2,CASSLGEAGGITGELFF,TGTGCCAGCAGCTTAGGGGAAGCGGGAGGAATCACCGGGGAGCTGTTTTTT
TRBJ2-1,-,TRBV5-4,-,CASSPTYNEQFF,TGTGCCAGCAGCCCGACCTACAATGAGCAGTTCTTC
TRBJ2-7,-,TRBV11-2,-,CASSLFGGKAYEQYF,TGTGCCAGCAGCTTATTTGGAGGGAAGGCCTACGAGCAGTACTTC
TRBJ1-1,-,TRBV5-1,-,CASSLSSDRAFF,TGCGCCAGCAGCTTGTCTTCCGATAGGGCTTTCTTT
TRBJ2-6,-,TRBV2,-,CASSVGSGANVLTF,TGTGCCAGCAGTGTGGGTAGTGGGGCCAACGTCCTGACTTTC
TRBJ1-2,-,TRBV9,TRBD1,CASSDGQENYGYTF,TGTGCCAGCAGCGACGGACAGGAGAACTATGGCTACACCTTC
TRBJ2-7,-,TRBV5-6,-,CASSPRQYDYEQYF,TGTGCCAGCAGCCCCCGACAGTATGACTACGAGCAGTACTTC
TRBJ2-1,-,TRBV28,TRBD2,CASSIGLAEYNEQFF,TGTGCCAGCAGTATAGGACTAGCGGAGTACAATGAGCAGTTCTTC
TRBJ1-1,-,TRBV15,-,CASRTARNTEAFF,TGTGCCAGTAGGACAGCTCGGAACACTGAAGCTTTCTTT
TRBJ2-7,-,TRBV27,TRBD2,CASRGLAYEQYF,TGTGCCAGCAGGGGACTAGCCTACGAGCAGTACTTC
TRBJ2-5,-,TRBV27,-,CASSSDREKETQYF,TGTGCCAGCAGTTCTGATCGGGAGAAAGAGACCCAGTACTTC
TRBJ1-2,-,TRBV5-4,-,CASSIPGGYTF,TGTGCCAGCAGCATTCCAGGGGGCTACACCTTC
TRBJ2-1,-,TRBV30,TRBD2,CAWSSQRDAYNEQFF,TGTGCCTGGAGTAGCCAGCGGGATGCCTACAATGAGCAGTTCTTC
TRBJ2-7,-,TRBV7-2,-,CASSPGLLSSYEQYF,TGTGCCAGCAGCCCAGGACTACTTAGCTCCTACGAGCAGTACTTC
TRBJ2-3,-,TRBV7-6,TRBD2,CASSLSGVGDTQYF,TGTGCCAGCAGCTTAAGCGGGGTGGGAGATACGCAGTATTTT
TRBJ2-3,-,TRBV11-2,TRBD1,CASSLTGPDTQYF,TGTGCCAGCAGCTTGACAGGGCCAGATACGCAGTATTTT
TRBJ2-1,once,TRBV28,-,CASSLLTNLNSYNEQFF,TGTGCCAGCAGTTTATTGACTAACCTCAACTCCTACAATGAGCAGTTCTTC
TRBJ2-3,once,TRBV29-1,-,CSASGTPSADTQYF,TGCAGCGCCTCCGGGACTCCGAGCGCAGATACGCAGTATTTT
TRBJ1-4,-,TRBV5-1,-,CASSLGADATNEKLFF,TGCGCCAGCAGCTTGGGAGCGGACGCAACTAATGAAAAACTGTTTTTT
TRBJ2-7,-,TRBV7-6,-,CASSLGREFYEQYF,TGTGCCAGCAGCTTAGGCCGGGAGTTCTACGAGCAGTACTTC
TRBJ2-3,-,TRBV5-1,-,CASSSRTSVADTQYF,TGCGCCAGCAGCAGCCGGACTTCCGTGGCAGATACGCAGTATTTT
TRBJ1-2,-,TRBV7-9,-,CASSSGGPKNYGYTF,TGTGCCAGCAGCTCCGGGGGACCAAAAAACTATGGCTACACCTTC
TRBJ2-7,-,TRBV12-5,-,CASGPDGTYEQYF,TGTGCTAGTGGACCAGACGGTACCTACGAGCAGTACTTC
TRBJ2-7,-,TRBV7-9,TRBD2,CASSFVTSGTVSYEQYF,TGTGCCAGCAGCTTTGTGACTAGCGGGACTGTCTCTTACGAGCAGTACTTC
TRBJ2-6,-,TRBV7-9,-,CASSAGTAGANVLTF,TGTGCCAGCAGCGCCGGGACGGCTGGGGCCAACGTCCTGACTTTC